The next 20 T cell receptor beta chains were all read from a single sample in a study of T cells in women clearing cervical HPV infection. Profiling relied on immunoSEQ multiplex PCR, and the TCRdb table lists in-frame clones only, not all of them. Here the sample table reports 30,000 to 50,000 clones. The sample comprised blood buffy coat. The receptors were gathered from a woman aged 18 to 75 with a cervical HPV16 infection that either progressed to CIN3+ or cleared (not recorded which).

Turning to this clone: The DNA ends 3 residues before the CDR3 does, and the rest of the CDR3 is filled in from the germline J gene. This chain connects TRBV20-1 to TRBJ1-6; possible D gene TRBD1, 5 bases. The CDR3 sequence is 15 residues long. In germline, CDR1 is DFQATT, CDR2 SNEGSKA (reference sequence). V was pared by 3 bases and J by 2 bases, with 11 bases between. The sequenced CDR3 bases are TGCAGTGCTAGGGGGCAGTCTGCCTATAATTCACCC. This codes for CSARGQSAYNSP. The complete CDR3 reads CSARGQSAYNSPLHF.

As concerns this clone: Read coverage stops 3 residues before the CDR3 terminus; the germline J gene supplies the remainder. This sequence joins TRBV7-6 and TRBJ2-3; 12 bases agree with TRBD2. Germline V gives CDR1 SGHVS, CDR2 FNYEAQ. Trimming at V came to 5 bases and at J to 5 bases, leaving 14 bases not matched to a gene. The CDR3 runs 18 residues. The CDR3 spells CASSPRPSGGGTGDTQYF. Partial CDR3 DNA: TGTGCCAGCAGCCCGAGGCCTAGCGGGGGGGGGACGGGAGATACG.

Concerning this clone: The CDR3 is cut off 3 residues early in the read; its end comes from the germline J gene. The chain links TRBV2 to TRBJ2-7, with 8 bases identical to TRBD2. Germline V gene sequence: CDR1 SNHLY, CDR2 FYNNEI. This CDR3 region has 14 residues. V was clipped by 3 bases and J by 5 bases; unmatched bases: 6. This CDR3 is CASSEGRGANEQYF. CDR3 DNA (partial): TGTGCCAGCAGTGAGGGGCGGGGGGCCAACGAG.

The part of the CDR3 DNA that was read is TGTGCCTGGTCATCCTCGGGGTATGGC. Protein: CAWSSSGYG. The full CDR3 protein reads CAWSSSGYGYTF. The V call is TRBV30, the J call TRBJ1-2; no definite D call. Read sequence stops 3 residues before the CDR3 end, and the germline J gene provides the missing end. V shed 5 bases and J shed 5 bases, with 12 bases lying between them. This CDR3 comprises 12 residues. In germline, CDR1 is GTSNPN, CDR2 SVGIG (reference sequence).

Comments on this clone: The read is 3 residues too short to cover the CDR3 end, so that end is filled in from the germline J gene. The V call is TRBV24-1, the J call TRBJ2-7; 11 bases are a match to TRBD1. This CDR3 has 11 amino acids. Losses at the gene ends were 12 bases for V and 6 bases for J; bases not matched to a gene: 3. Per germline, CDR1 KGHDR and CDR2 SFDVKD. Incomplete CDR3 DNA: TGTGCCGCGGACAGGGGGCTCGAG. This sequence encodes CAADRGLE. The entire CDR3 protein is CAADRGLEQYF.

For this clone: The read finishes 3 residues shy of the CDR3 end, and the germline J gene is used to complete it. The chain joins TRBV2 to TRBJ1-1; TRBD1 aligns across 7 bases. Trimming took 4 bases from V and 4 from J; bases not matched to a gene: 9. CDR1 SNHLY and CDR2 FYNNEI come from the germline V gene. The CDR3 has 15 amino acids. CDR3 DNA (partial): TGTGCCAGCAGTGGGCAGACAGGGCTGAGCACTGAA. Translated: CASSGQTGLSTE. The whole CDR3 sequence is CASSGQTGLSTEAFF.

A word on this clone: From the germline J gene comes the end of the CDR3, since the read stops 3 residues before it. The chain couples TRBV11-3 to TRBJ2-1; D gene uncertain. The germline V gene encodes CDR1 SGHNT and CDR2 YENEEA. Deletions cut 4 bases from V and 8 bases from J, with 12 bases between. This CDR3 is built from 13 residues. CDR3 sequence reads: CASSSPPTYEQFF. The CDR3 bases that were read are TGTGCCAGCAGCTCCCCACCTACGTATGAG.

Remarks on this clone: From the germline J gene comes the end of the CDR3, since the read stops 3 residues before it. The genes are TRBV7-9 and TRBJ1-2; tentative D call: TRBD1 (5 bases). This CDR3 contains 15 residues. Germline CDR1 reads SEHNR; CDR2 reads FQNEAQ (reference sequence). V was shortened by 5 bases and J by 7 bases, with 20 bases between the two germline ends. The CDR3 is CASSTPGEGFSGYTF. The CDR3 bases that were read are TGTGCCAGCAGCACCCCGGGGGAGGGGTTCTCTGGC.

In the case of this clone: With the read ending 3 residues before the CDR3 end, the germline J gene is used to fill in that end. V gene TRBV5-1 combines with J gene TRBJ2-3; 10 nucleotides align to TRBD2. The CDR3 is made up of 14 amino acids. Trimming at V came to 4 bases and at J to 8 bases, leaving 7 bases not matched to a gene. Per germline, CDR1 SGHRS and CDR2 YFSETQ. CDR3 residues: CASSISGGLTTQYF. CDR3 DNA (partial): TGCGCCAGCAGCATTAGCGGGGGGCTAACTACG.

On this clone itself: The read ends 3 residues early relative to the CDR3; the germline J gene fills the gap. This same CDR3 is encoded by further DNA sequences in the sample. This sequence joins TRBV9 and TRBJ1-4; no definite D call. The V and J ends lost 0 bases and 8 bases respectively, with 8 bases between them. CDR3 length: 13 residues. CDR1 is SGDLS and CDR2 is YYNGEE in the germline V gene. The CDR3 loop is CASSVVEGEKLFF. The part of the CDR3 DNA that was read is TGTGCCAGCAGCGTAGTTGAGGGCGAAAAA.

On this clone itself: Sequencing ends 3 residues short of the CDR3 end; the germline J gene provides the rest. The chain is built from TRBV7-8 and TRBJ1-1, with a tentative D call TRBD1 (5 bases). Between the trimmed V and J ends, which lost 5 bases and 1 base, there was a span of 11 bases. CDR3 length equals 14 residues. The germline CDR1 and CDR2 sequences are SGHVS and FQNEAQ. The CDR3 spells CASSPRGENTEAFF. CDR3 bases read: TGTGCCAGCAGCCCGCGGGGGGAGAACACTGAA.

Incomplete CDR3 DNA: TGCGCCAGCAGCTTGGGACAGGGATCAGAA. This encodes CASSLGQGSE. From start to end, the CDR3 is CASSLGQGSEAFF. V and J are TRBV5-1 and TRBJ1-1, with 7 bases that match TRBD1. The read stops 3 residues short of the end of the CDR3; the missing end is completed from the germline J gene. The germline CDR1 and CDR2 sequences are SGHRS and YFSETQ. This CDR3 contains 13 residues.

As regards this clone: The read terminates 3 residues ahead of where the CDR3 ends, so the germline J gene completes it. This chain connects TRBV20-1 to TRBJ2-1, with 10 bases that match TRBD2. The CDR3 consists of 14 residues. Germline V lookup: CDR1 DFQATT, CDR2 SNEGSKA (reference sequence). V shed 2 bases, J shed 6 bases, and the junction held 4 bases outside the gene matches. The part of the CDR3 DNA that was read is TGCAGTGCTAGATTAGCGGGGGGAACCAATGAG. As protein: CSARLAGGTNE. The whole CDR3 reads CSARLAGGTNEQFF.

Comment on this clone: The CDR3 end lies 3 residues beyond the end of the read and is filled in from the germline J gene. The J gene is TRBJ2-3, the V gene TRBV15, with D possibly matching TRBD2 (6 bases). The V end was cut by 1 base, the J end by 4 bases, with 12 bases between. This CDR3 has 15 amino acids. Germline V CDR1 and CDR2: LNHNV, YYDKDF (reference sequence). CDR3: CATSRGRVGADTQYF. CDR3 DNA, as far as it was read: TGTGCCACCAGCAGAGGGAGGGTAGGGGCAGATACG.

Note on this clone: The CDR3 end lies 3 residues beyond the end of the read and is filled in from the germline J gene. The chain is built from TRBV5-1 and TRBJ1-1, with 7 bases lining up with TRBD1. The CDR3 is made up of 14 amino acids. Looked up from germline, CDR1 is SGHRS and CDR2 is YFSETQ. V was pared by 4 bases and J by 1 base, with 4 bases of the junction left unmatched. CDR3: CASSDYRGNTEAFF. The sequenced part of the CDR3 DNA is TGCGCCAGCAGCGATTACAGGGGGAACACTGAA.

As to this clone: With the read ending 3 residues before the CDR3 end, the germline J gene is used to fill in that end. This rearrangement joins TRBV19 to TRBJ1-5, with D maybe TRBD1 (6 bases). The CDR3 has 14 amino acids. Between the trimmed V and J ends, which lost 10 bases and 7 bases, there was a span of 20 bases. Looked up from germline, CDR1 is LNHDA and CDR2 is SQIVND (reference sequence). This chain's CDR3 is CATGSLGAQQPQHF. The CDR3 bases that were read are TGTGCCACCGGGTCCCTGGGGGCTCAACAGCCC.

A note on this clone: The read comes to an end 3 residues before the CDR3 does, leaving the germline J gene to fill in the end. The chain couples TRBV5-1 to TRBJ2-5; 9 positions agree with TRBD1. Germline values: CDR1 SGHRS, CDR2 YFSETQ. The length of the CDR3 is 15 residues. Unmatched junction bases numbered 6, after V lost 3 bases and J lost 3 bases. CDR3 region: CASSSPGQGKETQYF. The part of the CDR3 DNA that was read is TGCGCCAGCAGCTCTCCAGGACAGGGGAAAGAGACC.

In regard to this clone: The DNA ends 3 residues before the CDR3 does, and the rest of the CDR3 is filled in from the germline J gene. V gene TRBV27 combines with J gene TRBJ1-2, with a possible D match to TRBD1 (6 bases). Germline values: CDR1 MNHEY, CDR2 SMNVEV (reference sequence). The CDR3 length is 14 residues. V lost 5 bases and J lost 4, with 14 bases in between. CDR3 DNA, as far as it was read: TGTGCCAGCAGTCCGTACAGGGTTGGCTATGGC. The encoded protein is CASSPYRVGYG. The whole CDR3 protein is CASSPYRVGYGYTF.

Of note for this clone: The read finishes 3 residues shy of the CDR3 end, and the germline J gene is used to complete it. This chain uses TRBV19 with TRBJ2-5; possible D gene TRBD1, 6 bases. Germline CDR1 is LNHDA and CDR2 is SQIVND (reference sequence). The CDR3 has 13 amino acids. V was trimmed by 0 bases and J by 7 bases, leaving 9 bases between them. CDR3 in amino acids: CASSIELGGTQYF. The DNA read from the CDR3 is TGTGCCAGTAGTATAGAGCTAGGGGGGACC.

The CDR3 sequence is CASSPGRTGVEETQYF. The CDR3 DNA, read in part, is TGTGCCAGCTCACCAGGGAGAACAGGGGTAGAAGAGACC. The chain has TRBV18 and TRBJ2-5; 7 nucleotides align to TRBD1. The read is 3 residues too short to cover the CDR3 end, so that end is filled in from the germline J gene. The CDR3 consists of 16 residues. Per the germline V gene, CDR1 is KGHSH and CDR2 is LQKENI. The junction had 9 bases not matched to a gene; V was cut back by 2 bases and J by 3 bases.